These T cell receptor beta chains were read from a single sample in a study of human T cells and chemical hapten exposure. TCRdb reanalysed the RACE reads using MiXCR and keeps one entry per CDR3 protein. The table shows roughly 380,000 distinct CDR3 sequences, with 5.1% occurring only once. Here the sequenced sample was whole blood, taken in connection with sensitization to the hapten diphenylcyclopropenone (DPC). Receptors were obtained from a woman in her 50s with alopecia areata. Some clones in this sample may be carry-over from other donors' samples. The CDR3 runs from the conserved cysteine through the conserved F or W. A D gene is named only where the DNA matches it firmly. Clone size is not always given. Where it is, it says once, few, many or a class for expanded clones.

v_call	j_call	d_call	clone_size	cdr3_nt	cdr3_aa
TRBV5-4	TRBJ1-1	TRBD1	many	TGTGCCAGCAGCCCCGGACAGGGGGCCCAGTTTTTAAACACTGAAGCTTTCTTT	CASSPGQGAQFLNTEAFF
TRBV5-1	TRBJ1-1	-	many	TGCGCCAGCAGCTTGGACAGAGCGAACACTGAAGCTTTCTTT	CASSLDRANTEAFF
TRBV12-3/TRBV12-4	TRBJ2-3	-	-	TGTGCCAGCAGTACACCCTTCGCGGGATCTATGGGGCCAGATACGCAGTATTTT	CASSTPFAGSMGPDTQYF
TRBV6-2/TRBV6-3	TRBJ1-4	TRBD1	few	TGTGCCAGCAGCCGAGACCGCCAGGGGGTGGACGAAAAACTGTTTTTT	CASSRDRQGVDEKLFF
TRBV29-1	TRBJ2-7	TRBD1	many	TGCAGCCCTGACGGGACAGGGGTCGGGTACGAGCAGTACTTC	CSPDGTGVGYEQYF
TRBV30	TRBJ2-5	-	-	TGTGCCTGGAGTGTAGGGATCGCAGAGACCCAGTACTTC	CAWSVGIAETQYF
TRBV20-1	TRBJ2-3	TRBD2	-	TGCAGTGCCGTCCCGGGACTACAACATACGCAGTATTTT	CSAVPGLQHTQYF
TRBV12-3/TRBV12-4	TRBJ1-5	TRBD1	many	TGTGCCAGCAGTCACAGGGGCCTCAATCAGCCCCAGCATTTT	CASSHRGLNQPQHF
TRBV6-5	TRBJ1-1	-	few	TGTGCCAGCAGTACCCGAATGAACACTGAAGCTTTCTTT	CASSTRMNTEAFF
TRBV29-1	TRBJ2-5	TRBD2	few	TGCAGCGTTGTAATTCCGGGGGGGAGCCTCCAAGAGACCCAGTACTTC	CSVVIPGGSLQETQYF
TRBV12-3/TRBV12-4	TRBJ2-2	TRBD1	-	TGTGCCAGCAGACTGGGACAGGGCCGCACCGGGGAGCTGTTTTTT	CASRLGQGRTGELFF
TRBV6-2/TRBV6-3	TRBJ1-2	-	-	TGTGCCAGCAAGCGGACAGCTAACTATGGCTACACCTTC	CASKRTANYGYTF
TRBV3-1	TRBJ2-5	TRBD2	many	TGTGCCAGCAGCCGAACTAGCGGTAACCAAGAGACCCAGTACTTC	CASSRTSGNQETQYF
TRBV12-5	TRBJ2-2	TRBD1	few	TGTGCTAGTGCCAACCAACGGGACAGGGTTACCGGGGAGCTGTTTTTT	CASANQRDRVTGELFF
TRBV9	TRBJ2-3	-	many	TGTGCCAGCAGCGTAGGGGAGCGGCACTCAGATACGCAGTATTTT	CASSVGERHSDTQYF
TRBV29-1	TRBJ2-1	-	-	TGCAGCGTTGGGGGCGGGGAGAGCTCCTACAATGAGCAGTTCTTC	CSVGGGESSYNEQFF